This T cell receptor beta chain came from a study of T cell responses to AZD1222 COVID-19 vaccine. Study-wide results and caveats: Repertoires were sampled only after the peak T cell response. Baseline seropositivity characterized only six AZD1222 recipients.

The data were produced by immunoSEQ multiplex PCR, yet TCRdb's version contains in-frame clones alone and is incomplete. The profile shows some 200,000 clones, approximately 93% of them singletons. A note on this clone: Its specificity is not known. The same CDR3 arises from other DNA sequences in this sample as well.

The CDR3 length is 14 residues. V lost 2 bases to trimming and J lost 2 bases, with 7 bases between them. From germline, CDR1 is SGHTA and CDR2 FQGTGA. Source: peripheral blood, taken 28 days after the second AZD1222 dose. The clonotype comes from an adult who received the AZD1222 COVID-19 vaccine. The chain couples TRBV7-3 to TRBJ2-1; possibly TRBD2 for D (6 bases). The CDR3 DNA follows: TGTGCCAGCAGCTTAGCGGGAACCTACAATGAGCAGTTCTTC. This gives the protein CASSLAGTYNEQFF.